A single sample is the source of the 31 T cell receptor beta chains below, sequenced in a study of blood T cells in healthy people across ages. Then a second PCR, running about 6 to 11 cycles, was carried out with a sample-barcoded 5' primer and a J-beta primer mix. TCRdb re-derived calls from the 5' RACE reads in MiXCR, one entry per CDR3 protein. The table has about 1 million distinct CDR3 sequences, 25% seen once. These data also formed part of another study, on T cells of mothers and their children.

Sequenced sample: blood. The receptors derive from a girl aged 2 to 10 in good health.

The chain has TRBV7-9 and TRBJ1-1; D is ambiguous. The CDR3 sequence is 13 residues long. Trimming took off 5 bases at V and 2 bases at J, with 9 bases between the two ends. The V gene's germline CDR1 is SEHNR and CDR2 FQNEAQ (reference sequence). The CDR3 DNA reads TGTGCCAGCAGCATGGACCGTAACACTGAAGCTTTCTTT. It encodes CASSMDRNTEAFF. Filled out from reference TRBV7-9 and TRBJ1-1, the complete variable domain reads DTGVSQNPRHKITKRGQNVTFRCDPISEHNRLYWYRQTLGQGPEFLTYFQNEAQLEKSRLLSDRFSAERPKGSFSTLEIQRTEQGDSAMYLCASSMDRNTEAFFGQGTRLTVV.

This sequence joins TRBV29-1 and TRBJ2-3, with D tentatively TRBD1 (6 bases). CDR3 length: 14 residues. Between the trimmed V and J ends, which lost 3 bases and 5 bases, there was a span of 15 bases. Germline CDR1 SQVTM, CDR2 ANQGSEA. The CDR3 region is CSVEGATRGDTQYF. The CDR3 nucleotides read TGCAGCGTTGAGGGGGCTACCAGAGGAGATACGCAGTATTTT.

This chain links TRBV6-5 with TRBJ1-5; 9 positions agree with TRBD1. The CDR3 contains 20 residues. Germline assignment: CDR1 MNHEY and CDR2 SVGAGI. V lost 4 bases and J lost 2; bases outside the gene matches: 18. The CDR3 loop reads CASSFEGWTGVGFGNQPQHF. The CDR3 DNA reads TGTGCCAGCAGTTTTGAGGGTTGGACAGGGGTGGGTTTTGGCAATCAGCCCCAGCATTTT.

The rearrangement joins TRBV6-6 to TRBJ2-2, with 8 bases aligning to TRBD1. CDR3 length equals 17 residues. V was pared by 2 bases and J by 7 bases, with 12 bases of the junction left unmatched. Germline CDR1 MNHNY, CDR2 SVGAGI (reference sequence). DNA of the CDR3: TGTGCCAGCAGTTACACACGGGCCAGGGGGCGCATCGGGGAGCTGTTTTTT. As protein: CASSYTRARGRIGELFF.

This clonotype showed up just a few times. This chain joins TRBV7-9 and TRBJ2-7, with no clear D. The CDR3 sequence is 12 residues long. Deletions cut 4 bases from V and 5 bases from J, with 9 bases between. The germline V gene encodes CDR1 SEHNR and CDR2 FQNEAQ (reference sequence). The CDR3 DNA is TGTGCCAGCAGCTCCCTAGACCACGAGCAGTACTTC. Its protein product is CASSSLDHEQYF.

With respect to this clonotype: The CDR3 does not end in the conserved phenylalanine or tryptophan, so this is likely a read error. As DNA, the CDR3 is TGTGCCAGCAGCGCCCAACCGGAGACACCGAACACTGAAGCTTTCTCT. Its protein is CASSAQPETPNTEAFS. The chain joins TRBV9 to TRBJ1-1, with D unclear. The CDR3 totals 16 residues. Germline V CDR1 and CDR2: SGDLS, YYNGEE. Trimming cost V 3 bases and J 1 base, with 16 bases left between them.

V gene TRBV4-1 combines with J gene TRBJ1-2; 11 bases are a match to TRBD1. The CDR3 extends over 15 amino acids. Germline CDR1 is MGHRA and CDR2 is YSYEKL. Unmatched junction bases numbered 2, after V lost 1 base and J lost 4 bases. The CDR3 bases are TGCGCCAGCAGCCAAGGGACAGGGGGCTTCTATGGCTACACCTTC. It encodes CASSQGTGGFYGYTF.

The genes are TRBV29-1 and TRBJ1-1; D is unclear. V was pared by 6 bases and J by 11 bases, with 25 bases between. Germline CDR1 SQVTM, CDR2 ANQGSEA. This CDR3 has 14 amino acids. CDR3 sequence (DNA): TGCAGCGTCATAGGCTCAGGCGAAGGACTTACGGCTTTCTTT. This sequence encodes CSVIGSGEGLTAFF.

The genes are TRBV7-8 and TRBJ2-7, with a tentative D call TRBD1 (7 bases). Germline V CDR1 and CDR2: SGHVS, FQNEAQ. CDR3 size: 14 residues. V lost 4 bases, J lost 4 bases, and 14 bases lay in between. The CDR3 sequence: CASSYGQAGYEQYF. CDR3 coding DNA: TGTGCCAGCAGCTACGGACAGGCGGGGTACGAGCAGTACTTC. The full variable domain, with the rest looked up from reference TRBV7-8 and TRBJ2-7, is GAGVSQSPRYKVAKRGQDVALRCDPISGHVSLFWYQQALGQGPEFLTYFQNEAQLDKSGLPSDRFFAERPEGSVSTLKIQRTQQEDSAVYLCASSYGQAGYEQYFGPGTRLTVT.

CDR3 coding DNA: TGTGCCAGCAGCCTGTTATTCCCGGGACAGGGGGTTAACGAGCAGTACTTC. It translates to CASSLLFPGQGVNEQYF. The chain has TRBV5-4 and TRBJ2-1, with 11 bases that match TRBD1. TRBJ2-7 matches the DNA end more closely, so the J call is doubtful. This CDR3 is built from 17 residues. Germline lookup yields CDR1 SGHNT and CDR2 YYREEE (reference sequence).

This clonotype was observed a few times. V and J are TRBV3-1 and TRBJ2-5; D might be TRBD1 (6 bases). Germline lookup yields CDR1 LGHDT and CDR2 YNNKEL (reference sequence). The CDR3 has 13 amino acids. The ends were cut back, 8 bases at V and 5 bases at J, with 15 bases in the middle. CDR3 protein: CASGLTGIETQYF. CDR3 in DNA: TGTGCCAGCGGGCTAACAGGGATTGAGACCCAGTACTTC.

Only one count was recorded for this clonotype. The CDR3 DNA reads TGCAGTGCTAGAGACCGCGACGGGACATACTTCACAGATACGCAGTATTTT. Translated: CSARDRDGTYFTDTQYF. The chain combines TRBV20-1 with TRBJ2-3; D perhaps matches TRBD1 (6 bases). This CDR3 has 17 residues. The germline V and J ends were trimmed by 0 bases and 2 bases, with 18 bases remaining between them. The V gene's germline CDR1 is DFQATT and CDR2 SNEGSKA (reference sequence).

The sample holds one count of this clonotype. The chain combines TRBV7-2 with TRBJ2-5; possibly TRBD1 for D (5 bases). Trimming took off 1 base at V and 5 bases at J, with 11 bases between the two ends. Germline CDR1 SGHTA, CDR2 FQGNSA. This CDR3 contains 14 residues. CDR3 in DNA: TGTGCCAGCAGCTTAGAGTTGGGGCACGAGACCCAGTACTTC. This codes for CASSLELGHETQYF.

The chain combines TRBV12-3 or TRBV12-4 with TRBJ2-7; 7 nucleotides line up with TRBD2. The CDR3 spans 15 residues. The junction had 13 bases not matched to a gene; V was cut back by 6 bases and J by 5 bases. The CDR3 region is CASSNLGGSENEQYF. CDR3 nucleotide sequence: TGTGCCAGCAGCAATTTGGGCGGGAGTGAAAACGAGCAGTACTTC.

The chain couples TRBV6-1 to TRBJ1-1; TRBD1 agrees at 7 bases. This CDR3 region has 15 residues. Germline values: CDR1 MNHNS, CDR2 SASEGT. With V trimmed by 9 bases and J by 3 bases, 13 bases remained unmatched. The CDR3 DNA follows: TGTGCCAGTCAAGACCAAACTACAGGGGACACTGAAGCTTTCTTT. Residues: CASQDQTTGDTEAFF.

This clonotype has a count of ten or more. CDR3 nucleotides: TGTGCCAGCAATGGGGGACTTTCCTACAATGAGCAGTTCTTC. Residues: CASNGGLSYNEQFF. V usage is TRBV6-2 or TRBV6-3 and J usage is TRBJ2-1, with D perhaps TRBD2 (6 bases). Germline V gene data show CDR1 as MNHEY and CDR2 as SVGEGT. This CDR3 contains 14 residues. With 7 bases removed from V and 1 base from J, the gap between germline ends came to 11 bases.

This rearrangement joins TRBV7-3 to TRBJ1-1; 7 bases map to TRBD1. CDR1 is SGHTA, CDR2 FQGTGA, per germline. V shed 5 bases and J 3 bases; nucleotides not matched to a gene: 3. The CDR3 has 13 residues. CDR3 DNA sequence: TGTGCCAGCAGCACCGGGACAGACACTGAAGCTTTCTTT. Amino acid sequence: CASSTGTDTEAFF. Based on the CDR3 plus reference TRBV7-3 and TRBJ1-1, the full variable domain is GAGVSQTPSNKVTEKGKYVELRCDPISGHTALYWYRQSLGQGPEFLIYFQGTGAADDSGLPNDRFFAVRPEGSVSTLKIQRTERGDSAVYLCASSTGTDTEAFFGQGTRLTVV.

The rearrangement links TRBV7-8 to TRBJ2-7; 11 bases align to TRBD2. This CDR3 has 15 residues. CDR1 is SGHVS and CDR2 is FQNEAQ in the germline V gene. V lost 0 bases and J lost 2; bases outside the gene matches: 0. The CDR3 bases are TGTGCCAGCAGCTTAGCGACTAGCGGGGCCTACGAGCAGTACTTC. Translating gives CASSLATSGAYEQYF.

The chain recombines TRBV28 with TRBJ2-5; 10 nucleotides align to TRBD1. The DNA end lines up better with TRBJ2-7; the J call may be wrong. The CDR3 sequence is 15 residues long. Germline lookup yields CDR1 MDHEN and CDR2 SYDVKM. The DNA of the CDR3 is TGTGCCAGCAGTTTCGGGACAGGGGCACCCTACGAGCAGTACTTC. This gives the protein CASSFGTGAPYEQYF.

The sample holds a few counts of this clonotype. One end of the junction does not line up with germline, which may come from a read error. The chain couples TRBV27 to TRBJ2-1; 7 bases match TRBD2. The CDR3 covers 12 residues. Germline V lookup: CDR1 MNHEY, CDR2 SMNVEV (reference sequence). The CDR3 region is CASSLRAGDKVF. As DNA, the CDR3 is TGTGCCAGCAGTTTAAGGGCGGGAGATAAGGTCTTC.

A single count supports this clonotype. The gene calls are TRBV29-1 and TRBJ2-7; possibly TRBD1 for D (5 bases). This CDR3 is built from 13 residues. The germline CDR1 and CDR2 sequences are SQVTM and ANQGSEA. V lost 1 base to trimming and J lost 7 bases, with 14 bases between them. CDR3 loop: CSVEVSRANEQYF. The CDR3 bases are TGCAGCGTTGAAGTTTCCAGGGCTAATGAGCAGTACTTC.

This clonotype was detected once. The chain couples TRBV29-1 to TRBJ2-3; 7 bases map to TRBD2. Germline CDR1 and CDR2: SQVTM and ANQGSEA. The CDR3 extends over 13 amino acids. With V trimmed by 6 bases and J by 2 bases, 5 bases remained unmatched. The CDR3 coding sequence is TGCAGCGTCTCCGGGACTATCACAGATACGCAGTATTTT. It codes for CSVSGTITDTQYF.

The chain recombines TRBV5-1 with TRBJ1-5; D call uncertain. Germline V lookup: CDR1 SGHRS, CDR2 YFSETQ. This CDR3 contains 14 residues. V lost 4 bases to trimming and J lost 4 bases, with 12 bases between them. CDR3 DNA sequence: TGCGCCAGCAGCCCCGAAGGAGGGAATCAGCCCCAGCATTTT. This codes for CASSPEGGNQPQHF.

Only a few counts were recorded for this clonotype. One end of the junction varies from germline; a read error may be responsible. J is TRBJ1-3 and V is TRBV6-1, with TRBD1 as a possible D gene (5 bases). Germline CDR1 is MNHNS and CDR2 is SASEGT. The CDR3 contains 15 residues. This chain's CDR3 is CASSEATGSGNAIYF. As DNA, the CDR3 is TGTGCCAGCAGTGAAGCAACAGGCTCTGGAAACGCCATATATTTT.

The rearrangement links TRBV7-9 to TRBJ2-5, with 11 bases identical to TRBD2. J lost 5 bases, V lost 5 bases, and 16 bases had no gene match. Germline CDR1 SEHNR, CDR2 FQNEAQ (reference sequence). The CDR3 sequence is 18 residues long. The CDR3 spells CASSPNGGSGRAVETQYF. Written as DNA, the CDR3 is TGTGCCAGCAGCCCAAACGGAGGTAGCGGGAGGGCCGTGGAGACCCAGTACTTC.

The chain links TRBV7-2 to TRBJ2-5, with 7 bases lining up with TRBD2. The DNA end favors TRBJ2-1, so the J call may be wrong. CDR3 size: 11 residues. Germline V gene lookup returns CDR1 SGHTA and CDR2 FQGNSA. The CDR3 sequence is CASSALAEQFF. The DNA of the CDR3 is TGTGCCAGCAGCGCACTAGCGGAGCAGTTCTTC.

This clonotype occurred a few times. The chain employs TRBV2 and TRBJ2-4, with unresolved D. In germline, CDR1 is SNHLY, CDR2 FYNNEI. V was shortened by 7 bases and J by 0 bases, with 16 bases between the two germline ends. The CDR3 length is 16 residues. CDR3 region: CASTVAGGPAKNIQYF. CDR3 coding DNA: TGTGCCAGCACCGTCGCCGGCGGTCCAGCCAAAAACATTCAGTACTTC.

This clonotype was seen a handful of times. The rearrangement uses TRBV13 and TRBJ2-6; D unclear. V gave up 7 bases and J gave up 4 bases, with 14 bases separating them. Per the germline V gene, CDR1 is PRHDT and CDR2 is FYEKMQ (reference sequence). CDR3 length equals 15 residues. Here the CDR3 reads CASTPGRAGANVLTF. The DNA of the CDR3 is TGTGCCAGCACCCCCGGCCGGGCGGGGGCCAACGTCCTGACTTTC.

The CDR3 coding sequence is TGCGCCAGCAGCCAAGAGGTAGCGGGAGGGCGAGGTGAGCAGTTCTTC. Translated: CASSQEVAGGRGEQFF. J is TRBJ2-5 and V is TRBV4-1; 11 bases agree with TRBD2. Gene TRBJ2-1 matches the end of the DNA better, so the J call may be wrong. CDR3 size: 16 residues. The germline V gene has CDR1 MGHRA and CDR2 YSYEKL.

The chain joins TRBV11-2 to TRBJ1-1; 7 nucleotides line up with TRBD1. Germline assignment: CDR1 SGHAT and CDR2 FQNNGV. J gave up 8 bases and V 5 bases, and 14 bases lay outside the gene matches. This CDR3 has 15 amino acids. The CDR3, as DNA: TGTGCCAGCAGCACTTACGCCGGGACAGCTCTCGAAGCTTTCTTT. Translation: CASSTYAGTALEAFF.

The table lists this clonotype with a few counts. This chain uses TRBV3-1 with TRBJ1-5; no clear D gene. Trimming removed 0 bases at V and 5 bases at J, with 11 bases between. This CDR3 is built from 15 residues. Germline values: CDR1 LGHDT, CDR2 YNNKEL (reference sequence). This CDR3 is CASSQDPGGYQPQHF. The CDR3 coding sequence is TGTGCCAGCAGCCAAGATCCGGGCGGATATCAGCCCCAGCATTTT.